This TCR beta chain comes out of a study of PD-1 blockade in classical Hodgkin lymphoma. Time point specified: newly diagnosed, previously untreated cHL patient sample. Comparator PBMCs were from newly diagnosed, untreated classical Hodgkin lymphoma. Sequencing was performed with immunoSEQ multiplex PCR; in TCRdb, only in-frame clones are kept and a portion is missing. The profile shows tens of thousands of clones, roughly 91% of them singletons. The sample was peripheral blood mononuclear cells (PBMCs). This TCR derives from a human donor with classical Hodgkin lymphoma.

The CDR3 sequence is CASSLHLAGVPDTQYF. The CDR3 DNA is TGTGCCAGCAGCCTACACCTGGCGGGAGTACCAGATACGCAGTATTTT. The chain couples TRBV27 to TRBJ2-3, with TRBD2 matching over 7 bases. CDR1 and CDR2 (germline): MNHEY, SMNVEV (reference sequence). The CDR3 spans 16 residues. V lost 6 bases and J lost 4; bases outside the gene matches: 13.